A selection of T cell receptor beta chains follows, all from one sample in a study of T cells after yellow fever vaccination. TCRdb analysed the 5' RACE reads with MiXCR anew, one entry per CDR3 protein. The table lists about 320,000 distinct CDR3 sequences, approximately 13% of them singletons. This specimen consisted of CD4+ T cells sorted from PBMCs, obtained 15 days after the yellow fever booster vaccination. The receptor source for this set is a man between 18 and 35 years old who received the YFV17D yellow fever vaccine. CDR3s include the opening cysteine and the closing phenylalanine or tryptophan. D genes are given only for firm matches. Size values are once, few and many counts, or a class for expanded clones, and some rows have none.

TRBD1	TRBV6-5	TRBJ2-7	14	NA	CASSYRDREYEQYF	TGTGCCAGCAGTTACCGGGACAGGGAATACGAGCAGTACTTC
NA	TRBV6-6	TRBJ2-2	17	few	CASSYSRIRENTGELFF	TGTGCCAGCAGTTACTCGAGGATTAGGGAGAACACCGGGGAGCTGTTTTTT
TRBD1	TRBV12-3/TRBV12-4	TRBJ1-6	15	few	CASSFRQGRNSPLHF	TGTGCCAGCAGTTTCCGACAGGGGAGGAATTCACCCCTCCACTTT
NA	TRBV7-9	TRBJ2-5	14	NA	CASSLFSGSETQYF	TGTGCCAGCAGCTTATTTTCGGGATCAGAGACCCAGTACTTC
NA	TRBV5-6	TRBJ2-6	13	few	CASSFYGANVLTF	TGTGCCAGCAGCTTTTACGGGGCCAACGTCCTGACTTTC
NA	TRBV4-1	TRBJ1-5	15	NA	CASSQDGQGYQPQHF	TGCGCCAGCAGCCAAGATGGGCAGGGGTACCAGCCCCAGCATTTT
TRBD2	TRBV7-9	TRBJ2-2	16	NA	CASSRPAGETTGELFF	TGTGCCAGCAGCCGCCCAGCGGGGGAGACCACCGGGGAGCTGTTTTTT
NA	TRBV5-1	TRBJ2-3	14	NA	CASSFQGTADTQYF	TGCGCCAGCAGCTTCCAGGGAACGGCAGATACGCAGTATTTT
TRBD1	TRBV7-9	TRBJ2-3	19	many	CASSPGQGALAGGTDTQYF	TGTGCCAGCAGCCCAGGACAGGGAGCCCTGGCCGGGGGCACAGATACGCAGTATTTT
NA	TRBV7-2	TRBJ2-3	15	NA	CASSLLSTHTDTQYF	TGTGCCAGCAGCTTACTCTCAACCCACACAGATACGCAGTATTTT
NA	TRBV9	TRBJ2-1	15	few	CASSNRGSSYNEQFF	TGTGCCAGCAGCAATCGAGGGAGCTCCTACAATGAGCAGTTCTTC
NA	TRBV19	TRBJ1-2	11	NA	CASKEGAGYTF	TGTGCCAGTAAGGAGGGAGCTGGCTACACCTTC
TRBD1	TRBV24-1	TRBJ2-1	16	many	CATSDPGTGGWGEQFF	TGTGCCACCAGTGATCCGGGGACAGGGGGCTGGGGGGAGCAGTTCTTC
NA	TRBV6-5	TRBJ1-1	17	NA	CASSYSANSRGSAEAFF	TGTGCCAGCAGTTACTCGGCGAACTCGCGGGGAAGCGCTGAAGCTTTCTTT
NA	TRBV5-1	TRBJ1-4	15	few	CASTPEGWANEKLFF	TGCGCCAGCACACCGGAGGGATGGGCTAATGAAAAACTGTTTTTT
TRBD2	TRBV25-1	TRBJ2-3	14	NA	CASSEAGGPDTQYF	TGTGCCAGCAGTGAAGCGGGGGGGCCAGATACGCAGTATTTT
NA	TRBV12-3/TRBV12-4	TRBJ1-1	12	NA	CASSLTYTEAFF	TGTGCCAGCAGTTTGACTTACACTGAAGCTTTCTTT
NA	TRBV6-5	TRBJ1-1	15	few	CASSYSGGAGTEAFF	TGTGCCAGCAGTTACTCTGGGGGGGCAGGCACTGAAGCTTTCTTT
TRBD2	TRBV9	TRBJ2-7	18	few	CASSVGGSGGLVQDEQYF	TGTGCCAGCAGCGTAGGTGGAAGCGGGGGCCTCGTACAGGACGAGCAGTACTTC
TRBD1	TRBV5-1	TRBJ1-6	14	NA	CASSAGQGPSPLHF	TGCGCCAGCAGCGCTGGACAGGGGCCCTCACCCCTCCACTTT
NA	TRBV7-2	TRBJ2-1	17	many	CASSRTGSSGSYNEQFF	TGTGCCAGCAGTCGTACAGGGTCCTCTGGCTCCTACAATGAGCAGTTCTTC
TRBD1	TRBV28	TRBJ1-4	14	NA	CASSPTGGNEKLFF	TGTGCCAGCAGTCCGACAGGGGGTAATGAAAAACTGTTTTTT
TRBD1	TRBV5-8	TRBJ1-2	15	many	CASSWGDRPNYGYTF	TGTGCCAGCAGCTGGGGGGACAGGCCAAACTATGGCTACACCTTC
NA	TRBV5-1	TRBJ1-1	15	many	CASSHPDRRNTEAFF	TGCGCCAGCAGCCATCCCGACAGGAGAAACACTGAAGCTTTCTTT
NA	TRBV28	TRBJ2-3	13	many	CASSLTGEDTQYF	TGTGCCAGCAGTTTAACGGGTGAAGATACGCAGTATTTT
TRBD1	TRBV20-1	TRBJ2-7	13	NA	CSARTTGGAEQYF	TGCAGTGCTAGGACGACAGGGGGAGCCGAGCAGTACTTC
NA	TRBV6-1	TRBJ1-1	16	few	CASSEAYGQWNTEAFF	TGTGCCAGCAGTGAAGCTTACGGACAGTGGAACACTGAAGCTTTCTTT
NA	TRBV18	TRBJ2-3	10	few	CASSEAQQYF	TGTGCCAGCTCAGAGGCACAACAGTATTTT
NA	TRBV27	TRBJ2-6	13	NA	CASTNSGANVLTF	TGTGCCAGCACCAACTCTGGGGCCAACGTCCTGACTTTC
NA	TRBV21-1	TRBJ2-1	14	few	CASSKVRSINEQFF	TGTGCCAGCAGCAAAGTACGGTCAATCAATGAGCAGTTCTTC
TRBD1	TRBV5-4	TRBJ2-6	18	NA	CASSLRQGEKGGANVLTF	TGTGCCAGCAGCCTGCGACAGGGAGAAAAGGGCGGGGCCAACGTCCTGACTTTC
NA	TRBV6-4	TRBJ2-1	13	NA	CASSDLAWNEQFF	TGTGCCAGCAGTGACTTGGCCTGGAATGAGCAGTTCTTC
TRBD1	TRBV6-6	TRBJ1-5	15	few	CASSYPTGQQQPQHF	TGTGCCAGCAGTTACCCCACGGGACAGCAGCAGCCCCAGCATTTT
NA	TRBV12-3/TRBV12-4	TRBJ2-1	15	many	CASSVIPGHSYEQFF	TGTGCCAGCAGTGTGATACCGGGACACTCCTATGAGCAGTTCTTC
NA	TRBV20-1	TRBJ2-2	13	many	CSASRDNTGELFF	TGCAGTGCTAGCAGGGATAACACCGGGGAGCTGTTTTTT
NA	TRBV7-2	TRBJ2-3	15	few	CASSRPGVAGDTQYF	TGTGCCAGCAGCCGTCCGGGGGTAGCTGGAGATACGCAGTATTTT
TRBD1	TRBV15	TRBJ1-5	15	NA	CATSRSQGAGQPQHF	TGTGCCACCAGCAGATCACAGGGGGCGGGTCAGCCCCAGCATTTT
NA	TRBV29-1	TRBJ2-3	14	many	CSASRGGSTDTQYF	TGCAGCGCTTCGAGGGGGGGGTCCACAGATACGCAGTATTTT
TRBD1	TRBV6-5	TRBJ1-5	15	few	CASSSQGFSNQPQHF	TGTGCCAGCAGTTCACAGGGGTTTAGCAATCAGCCCCAGCATTTT
NA	TRBV28	TRBJ1-2	11	NA	CASSPGHGYTF	TGTGCCAGCAGTCCCGGGCATGGCTACACCTTC
TRBD1	TRBV7-9	TRBJ2-6	17	NA	CASSRGRGLSGANVLTF	TGTGCCAGCAGCCGGGGCAGGGGGCTCTCTGGGGCCAACGTCCTGACTTTC
TRBD1	TRBV5-1	TRBJ2-7	16	NA	CASSSRSRGHDGEQYF	TGCGCCAGCAGCTCGCGAAGCAGGGGGCACGACGGCGAGCAGTACTTC
NA	TRBV20-1	TRBJ1-1	16	NA	CSAHRAGGAMNTEAFF	TGCAGTGCACACAGGGCCGGGGGGGCTATGAACACTGAAGCTTTCTTT
TRBD1	TRBV28	TRBJ1-5	15	NA	CASSSFGQGFQPQHF	TGTGCCAGCAGCTCCTTCGGACAGGGATTTCAGCCCCAGCATTTT
TRBD2	TRBV6-5	TRBJ2-2	16	NA	CASRASGGALGGELFF	TGTGCCAGCAGGGCTAGCGGGGGGGCTCTAGGCGGGGAGCTGTTTTTT
NA	TRBV18	TRBJ2-5	14	NA	CASSTKRFPETQYF	TGTGCCAGCTCGACAAAAAGGTTTCCGGAGACCCAGTACTTC
TRBD1	TRBV4-1	TRBJ1-6	16	few	CASSPVRQGSRSPLHF	TGCGCCAGCAGCCCAGTTCGACAGGGCTCAAGGTCACCCCTCCACTTT
TRBD1	TRBV5-1	TRBJ1-2	15	NA	CASKVASTGAGGYTF	TGCGCCAGCAAGGTTGCCTCCACAGGGGCGGGTGGCTACACCTTC
NA	TRBV12-3/TRBV12-4	TRBJ1-1	14	few	CASSIQGHHTEAFF	TGTGCCAGCAGCATACAGGGCCACCACACTGAAGCTTTCTTT
NA	TRBV7-6	TRBJ2-7	14	few	CASSLDALSYEQYF	TGTGCCAGCAGCTTAGATGCGCTGTCTTACGAGCAGTACTTC
NA	TRBV6-2/TRBV6-3	TRBJ2-2	16	many	CASRHQRGMNTGELFF	TGTGCCAGCAGGCACCAACGAGGGATGAACACCGGGGAGCTGTTTTTT
NA	TRBV6-2/TRBV6-3	TRBJ1-6	16	NA	CASSRRMGEFMPPLHF	TGTGCCAGCAGCCGAAGAATGGGAGAATTCATGCCGCCCCTCCACTTT
NA	TRBV7-8	TRBJ2-1	18	few	CASSLARLAHSPNNEQFF	TGTGCCAGCAGCTTAGCGAGGCTAGCGCACAGCCCCAACAATGAGCAGTTCTTC
NA	TRBV10-2	TRBJ1-2	14	few	CASSEIEGNYGYTF	TGCGCCAGCAGTGAGATTGAGGGAAACTATGGCTACACCTTC
NA	TRBV4-3	TRBJ2-3	15	NA	CASSPLVHSTDTQYF	TGCGCCAGCAGCCCTCTGGTTCATAGCACAGATACGCAGTATTTT
NA	TRBV7-2	TRBJ1-1	16	NA	CASSLVGWDMNTEAFF	TGTGCCAGCAGCTTAGTGGGCTGGGACATGAACACTGAAGCTTTCTTT
TRBD2	TRBV7-2	TRBJ2-3	17	NA	CASSDLSGATVSGTQYF	TGTGCCAGCAGCGATCTCAGCGGGGCCACCGTCTCGGGTACGCAGTATTTT